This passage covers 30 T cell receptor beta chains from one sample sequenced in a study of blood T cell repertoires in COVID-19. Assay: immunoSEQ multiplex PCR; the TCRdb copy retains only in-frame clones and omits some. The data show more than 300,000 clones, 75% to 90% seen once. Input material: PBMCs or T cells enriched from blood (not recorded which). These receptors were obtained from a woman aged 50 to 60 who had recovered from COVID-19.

The CDR3 reads CASSDRGLAGGYNEQFF. CDR3 sequence (DNA): TGTGCCAGCAGTGACCGGGGCCTAGCGGGAGGGTACAATGAGCAGTTCTTC. The rearrangement joins TRBV6-4 to TRBJ2-1, with 12 positions matching TRBD2. V gave up 2 bases and J gave up 4 bases; unmatched junction bases: 6. The CDR3 has 17 residues. Germline loops: CDR1 MRHNA, CDR2 SNTAGT.

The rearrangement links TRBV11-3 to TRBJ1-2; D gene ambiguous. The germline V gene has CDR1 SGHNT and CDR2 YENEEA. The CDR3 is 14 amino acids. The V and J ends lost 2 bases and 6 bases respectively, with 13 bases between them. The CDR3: CASSLPPAGNGYTF. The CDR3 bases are TGTGCCAGCAGCTTACCCCCTGCCGGGAATGGCTACACCTTC.

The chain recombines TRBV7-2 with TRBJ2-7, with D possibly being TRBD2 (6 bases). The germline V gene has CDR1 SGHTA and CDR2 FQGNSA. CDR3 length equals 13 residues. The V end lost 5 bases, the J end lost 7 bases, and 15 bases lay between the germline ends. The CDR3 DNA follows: TGTGCCAGCAGCCCGGGGAGGTATTGGGAGCAGTACTTC. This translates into CASSPGRYWEQYF. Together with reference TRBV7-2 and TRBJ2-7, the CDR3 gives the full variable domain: GAGVSQSPSNKVTEKGKDVELRCDPISGHTALYWYRQSLGQGLEFLIYFQGNSAPDKSGLPSDRFSAERTGGSVSTLTIQRTQQEDSAVYLCASSPGRYWEQYFGPGTRLTVT.

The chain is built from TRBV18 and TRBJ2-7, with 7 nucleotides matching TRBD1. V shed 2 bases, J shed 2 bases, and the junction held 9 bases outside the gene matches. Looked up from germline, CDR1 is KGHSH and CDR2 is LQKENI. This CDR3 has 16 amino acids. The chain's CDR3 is CASSPVGGRGTYEQYF. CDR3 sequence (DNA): TGTGCCAGCTCACCAGTCGGTGGCAGGGGGACCTACGAGCAGTACTTC.

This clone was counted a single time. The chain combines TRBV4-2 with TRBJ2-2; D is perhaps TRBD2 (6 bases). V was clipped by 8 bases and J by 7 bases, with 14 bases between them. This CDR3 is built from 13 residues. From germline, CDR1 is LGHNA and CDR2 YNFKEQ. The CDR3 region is CASWDSPSGELFF. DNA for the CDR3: TGTGCCAGCTGGGACTCGCCCAGCGGGGAGCTGTTTTTT.

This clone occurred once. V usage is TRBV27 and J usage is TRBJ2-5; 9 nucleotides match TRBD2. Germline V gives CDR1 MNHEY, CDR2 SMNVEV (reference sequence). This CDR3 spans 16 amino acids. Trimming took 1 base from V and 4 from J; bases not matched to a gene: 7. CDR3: CASSLYWRGGLETQYF. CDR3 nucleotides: TGTGCCAGCAGTTTATATTGGCGGGGGGGACTAGAGACCCAGTACTTC.

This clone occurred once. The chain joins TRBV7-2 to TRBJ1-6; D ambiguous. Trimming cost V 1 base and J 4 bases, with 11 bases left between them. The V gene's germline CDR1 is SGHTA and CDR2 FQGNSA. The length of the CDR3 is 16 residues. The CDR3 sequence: CASSLGTRQYNSPLHF. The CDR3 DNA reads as TGTGCCAGCAGCTTAGGGACTCGGCAGTATAATTCACCCCTCCACTTT. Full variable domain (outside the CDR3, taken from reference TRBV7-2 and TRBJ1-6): GAGVSQSPSNKVTEKGKDVELRCDPISGHTALYWYRQSLGQGLEFLIYFQGNSAPDKSGLPSDRFSAERTGGSVSTLTIQRTQQEDSAVYLCASSLGTRQYNSPLHFGNGTRLTVT.

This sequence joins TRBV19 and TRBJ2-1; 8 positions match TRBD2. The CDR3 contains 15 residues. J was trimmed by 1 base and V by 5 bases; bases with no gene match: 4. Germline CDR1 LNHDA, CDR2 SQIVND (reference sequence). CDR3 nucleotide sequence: TGTGCCAGTAGTGCATCTAGCGGGTCCTACAATGAGCAGTTCTTC. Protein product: CASSASSGSYNEQFF. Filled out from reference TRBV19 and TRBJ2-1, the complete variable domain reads DGGITQSPKYLFRKEGQNVTLSCEQNLNHDAMYWYRQDPGQGLRLIYYSQIVNDFQKGDIAEGYSVSREKKESFPLTVTSAQKNPTAFYLCASSASSGSYNEQFFGPGTRLTVL.

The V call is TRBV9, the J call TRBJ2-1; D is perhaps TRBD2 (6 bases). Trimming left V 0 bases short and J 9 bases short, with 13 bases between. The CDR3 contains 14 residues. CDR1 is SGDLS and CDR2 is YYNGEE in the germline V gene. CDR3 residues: CASSVESRGSEQFF. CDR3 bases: TGTGCCAGCAGCGTAGAGTCCCGGGGGTCTGAGCAGTTCTTC.

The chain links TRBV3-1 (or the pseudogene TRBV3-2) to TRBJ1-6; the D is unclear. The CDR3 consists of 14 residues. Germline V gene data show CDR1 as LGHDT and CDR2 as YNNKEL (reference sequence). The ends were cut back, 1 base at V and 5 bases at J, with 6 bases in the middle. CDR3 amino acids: CASSQVADNSPLHF. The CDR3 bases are TGTGCCAGCAGCCAAGTAGCCGATAATTCACCCCTCCACTTT.

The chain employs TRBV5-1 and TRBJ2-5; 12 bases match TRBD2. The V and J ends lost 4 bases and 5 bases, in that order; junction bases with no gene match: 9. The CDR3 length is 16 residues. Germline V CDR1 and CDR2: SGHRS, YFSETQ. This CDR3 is CASSQQPSGRAETQYF. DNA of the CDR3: TGCGCCAGCAGCCAACAGCCTAGCGGGAGGGCCGAGACCCAGTACTTC.

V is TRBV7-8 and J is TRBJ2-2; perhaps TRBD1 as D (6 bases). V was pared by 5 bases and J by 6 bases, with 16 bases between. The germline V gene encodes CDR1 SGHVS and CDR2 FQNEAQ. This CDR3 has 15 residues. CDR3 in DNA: TGTGCCAGCAGCAAACAGGGCATCGACGCCGGGGAGCTGTTTTTT. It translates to CASSKQGIDAGELFF.

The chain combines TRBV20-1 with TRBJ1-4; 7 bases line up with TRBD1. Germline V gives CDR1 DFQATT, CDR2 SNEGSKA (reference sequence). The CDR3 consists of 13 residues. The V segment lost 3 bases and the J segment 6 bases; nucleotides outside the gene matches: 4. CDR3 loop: CSASRGGDEKLFF. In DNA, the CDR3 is TGCAGTGCTAGTAGAGGGGGCGATGAAAAACTGTTTTTT.

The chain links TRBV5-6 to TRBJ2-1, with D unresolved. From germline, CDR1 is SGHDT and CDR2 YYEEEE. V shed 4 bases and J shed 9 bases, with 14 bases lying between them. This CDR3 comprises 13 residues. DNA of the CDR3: TGTGCCAGCAGCCTCAGTTTTGTAACTGAGCAGTTCTTC. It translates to CASSLSFVTEQFF. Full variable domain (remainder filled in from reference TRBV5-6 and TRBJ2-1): DAGVTQSPTHLIKTRGQQVTLRCSPKSGHDTVSWYQQALGQGPQFIFQYYEEEERQRGNFPDRFSGHQFPNYSSELNVNALLLGDSALYLCASSLSFVTEQFFGPGTRLTVL.

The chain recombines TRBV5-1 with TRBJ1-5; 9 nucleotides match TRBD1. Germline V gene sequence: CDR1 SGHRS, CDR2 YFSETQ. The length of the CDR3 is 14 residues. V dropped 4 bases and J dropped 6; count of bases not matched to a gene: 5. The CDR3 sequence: CASSLTGGVQPQHF. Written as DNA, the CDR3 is TGCGCCAGCAGCCTAACAGGGGGCGTTCAGCCCCAGCATTTT.

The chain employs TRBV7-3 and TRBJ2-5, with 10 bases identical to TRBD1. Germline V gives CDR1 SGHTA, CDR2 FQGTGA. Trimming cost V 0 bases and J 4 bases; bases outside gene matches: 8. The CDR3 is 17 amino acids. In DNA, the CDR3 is TGTGCCAGCAGCTTAACCGGAAGGACAGGGGGTGGAGAGACCCAGTACTTC. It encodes CASSLTGRTGGGETQYF.

The CDR3 nucleotides are TGTGCCACCAGCAGAGATGGGGACAGGGACGACGAGCAGTACTTC. Its translation is CATSRDGDRDDEQYF. V usage is TRBV15 and J usage is TRBJ2-7; 9 bases agree with TRBD1. In germline, CDR1 is LNHNV, CDR2 YYDKDF (reference sequence). J was trimmed by 5 bases and V by 0 bases; bases with no gene match: 5. This CDR3 region has 15 residues.

The CDR3 here is CASSLAGGLSSYNEQFF. The CDR3 DNA reads as TGTGCCAGCAGCTTAGCGGGGGGGCTGAGCTCCTACAATGAGCAGTTCTTC. The chain carries TRBV7-2 and TRBJ2-1; D possibly corresponds to TRBD2 (7 bases). Germline V gives CDR1 SGHTA, CDR2 FQGNSA. Trimming pared 0 bases from V and 0 bases from J, leaving 12 bases between. The CDR3 extends over 17 amino acids. Full variable domain (rest looked up from reference TRBV7-2 and TRBJ2-1): GAGVSQSPSNKVTEKGKDVELRCDPISGHTALYWYRQSLGQGLEFLIYFQGNSAPDKSGLPSDRFSAERTGGSVSTLTIQRTQQEDSAVYLCASSLAGGLSSYNEQFFGPGTRLTVL.

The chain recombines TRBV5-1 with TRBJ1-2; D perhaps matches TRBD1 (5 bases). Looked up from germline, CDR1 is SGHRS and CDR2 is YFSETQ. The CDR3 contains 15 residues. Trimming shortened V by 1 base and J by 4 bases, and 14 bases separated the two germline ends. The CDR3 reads CASSLTGGPSYGYTF. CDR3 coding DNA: TGCGCCAGCAGCTTGACGGGGGGTCCTTCCTATGGCTACACCTTC.

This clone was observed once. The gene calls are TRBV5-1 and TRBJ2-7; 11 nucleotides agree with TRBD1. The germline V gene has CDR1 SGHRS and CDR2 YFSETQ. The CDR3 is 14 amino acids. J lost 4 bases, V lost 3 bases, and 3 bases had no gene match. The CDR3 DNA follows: TGCGCCAGCAGCTATGGGACAGGGGGGTACGAGCAGTACTTC. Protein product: CASSYGTGGYEQYF.

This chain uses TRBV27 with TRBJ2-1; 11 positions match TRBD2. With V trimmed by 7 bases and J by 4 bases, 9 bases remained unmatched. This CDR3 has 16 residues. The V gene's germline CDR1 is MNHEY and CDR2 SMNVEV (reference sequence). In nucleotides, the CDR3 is TGTGCCAGCACGACTAGCGGGGTTAAATCTTACAATGAGCAGTTCTTC. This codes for CASTTSGVKSYNEQFF.

CDR3 nucleotide sequence: TGTGCCACCAGCAGGGACCGGGGGGGCGGGGTAGAGACCCAGTACTTC. This translates into CATSRDRGGGVETQYF. The chain uses TRBV15 and TRBJ2-5; TRBD2 aligns across 8 bases. The CDR3 runs 16 residues. Trimming removed 3 bases from V and 4 bases from J; junction bases left unmatched: 10. From germline, CDR1 is LNHNV and CDR2 YYDKDF (reference sequence).

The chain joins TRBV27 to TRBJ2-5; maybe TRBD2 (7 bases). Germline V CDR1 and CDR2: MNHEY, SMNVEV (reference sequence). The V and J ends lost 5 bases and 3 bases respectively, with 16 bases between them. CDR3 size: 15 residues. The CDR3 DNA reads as TGTGCCAGCAGTAGGGGGAGGGTTAGGGAAGAGACCCAGTACTTC. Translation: CASSRGRVREETQYF.

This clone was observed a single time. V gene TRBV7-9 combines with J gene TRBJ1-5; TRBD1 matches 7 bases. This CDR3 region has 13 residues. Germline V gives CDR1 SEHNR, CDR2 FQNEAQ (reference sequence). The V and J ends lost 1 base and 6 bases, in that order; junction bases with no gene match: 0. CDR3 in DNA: TGTGCCAGCAGCTTAGGACAGGGTCAGCCCCAGCATTTT. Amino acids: CASSLGQGQPQHF.

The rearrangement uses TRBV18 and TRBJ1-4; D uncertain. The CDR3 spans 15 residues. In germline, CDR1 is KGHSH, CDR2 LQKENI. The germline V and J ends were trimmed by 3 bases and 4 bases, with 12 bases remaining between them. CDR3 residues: CASSPNSGVNEKLFF. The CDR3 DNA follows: TGTGCCAGCTCACCTAACTCAGGTGTTAATGAAAAACTGTTTTTT.

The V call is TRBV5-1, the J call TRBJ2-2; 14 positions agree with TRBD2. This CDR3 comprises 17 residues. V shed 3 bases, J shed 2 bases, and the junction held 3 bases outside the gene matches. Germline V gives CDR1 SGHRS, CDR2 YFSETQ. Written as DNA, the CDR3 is TGCGCCAGCAGCTCAGGACTAGCGGGAGGTAACACCGGGGAGCTGTTTTTT. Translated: CASSSGLAGGNTGELFF.

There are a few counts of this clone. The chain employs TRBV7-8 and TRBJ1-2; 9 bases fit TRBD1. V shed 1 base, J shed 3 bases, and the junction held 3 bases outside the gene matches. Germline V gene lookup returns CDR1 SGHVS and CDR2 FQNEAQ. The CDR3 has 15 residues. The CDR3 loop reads CASSLGGQGYYGYTF. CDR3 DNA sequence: TGTGCCAGCAGCTTAGGTGGACAGGGGTACTATGGCTACACCTTC.

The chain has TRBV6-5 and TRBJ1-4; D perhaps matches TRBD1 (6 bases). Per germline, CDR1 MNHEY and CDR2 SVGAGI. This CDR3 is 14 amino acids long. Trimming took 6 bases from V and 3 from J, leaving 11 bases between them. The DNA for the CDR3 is TGTGCCAGCAGCCAGGGGCCATCTAATGAAAAACTGTTTTTT. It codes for CASSQGPSNEKLFF.

The CDR3 region has the DNA TGTGCCAGCAGCCAAGCCCTCCAGGGCTACGAGCAGTACTTC. This translates into CASSQALQGYEQYF. J is TRBJ2-7 and V is TRBV14, with a weak D call TRBD1 (5 bases). Germline CDR1 and CDR2: SGHDN and FVKESK. The CDR3 covers 14 residues. Trimming removed 1 base at V and 3 bases at J, with 10 bases between.

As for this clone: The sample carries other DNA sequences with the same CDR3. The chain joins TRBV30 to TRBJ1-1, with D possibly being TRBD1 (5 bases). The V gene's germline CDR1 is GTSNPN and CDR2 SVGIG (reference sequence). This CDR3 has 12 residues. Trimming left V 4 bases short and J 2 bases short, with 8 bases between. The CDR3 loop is CAWTRGNTEAFF. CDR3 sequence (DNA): TGTGCCTGGACAAGGGGAAACACTGAAGCTTTCTTT.